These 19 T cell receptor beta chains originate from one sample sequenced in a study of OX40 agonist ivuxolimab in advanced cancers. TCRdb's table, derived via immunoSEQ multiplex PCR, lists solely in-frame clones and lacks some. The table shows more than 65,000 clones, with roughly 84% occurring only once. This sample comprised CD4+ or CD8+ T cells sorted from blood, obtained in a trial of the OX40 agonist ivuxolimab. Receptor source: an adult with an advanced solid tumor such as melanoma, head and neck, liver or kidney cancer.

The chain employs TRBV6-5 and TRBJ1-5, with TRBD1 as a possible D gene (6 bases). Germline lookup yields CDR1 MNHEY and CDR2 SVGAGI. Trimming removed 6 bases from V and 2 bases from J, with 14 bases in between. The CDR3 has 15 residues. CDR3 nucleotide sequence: TGTGCCAGCAGAGATACAGGGTACGGCAATCAGCCCCAGCATTTT. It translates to CASRDTGYGNQPQHF.

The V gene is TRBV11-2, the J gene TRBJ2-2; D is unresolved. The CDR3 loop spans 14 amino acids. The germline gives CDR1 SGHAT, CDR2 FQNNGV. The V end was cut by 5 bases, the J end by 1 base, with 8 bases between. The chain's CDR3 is CASSPDWNTGELFF. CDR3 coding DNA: TGTGCCAGCAGCCCCGATTGGAACACCGGGGAGCTGTTTTTT. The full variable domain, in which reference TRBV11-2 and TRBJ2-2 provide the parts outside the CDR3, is EAGVAQSPRYKIIEKRQSVAFWCNPISGHATLYWYQQILGQGPKLLIQFQNNGVVDDSQLPKDRFSAERLKGVDSTLKIQPAKLEDSAVYLCASSPDWNTGELFFGEGSRLTVL.

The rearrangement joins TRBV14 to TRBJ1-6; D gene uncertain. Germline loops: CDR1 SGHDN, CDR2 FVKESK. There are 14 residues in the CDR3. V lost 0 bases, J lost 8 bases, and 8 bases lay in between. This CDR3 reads CASSQDLGYSPLHF. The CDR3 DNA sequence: TGTGCCAGCAGCCAAGATCTTGGGTATTCACCCCTCCACTTT.

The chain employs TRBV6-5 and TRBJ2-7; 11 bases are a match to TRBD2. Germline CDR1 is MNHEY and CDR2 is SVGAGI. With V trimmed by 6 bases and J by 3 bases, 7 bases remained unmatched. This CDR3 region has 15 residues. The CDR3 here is CASSHPSGGLYEQYF. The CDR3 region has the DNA TGTGCCAGCAGCCATCCTAGCGGGGGGCTCTACGAGCAGTACTTC.

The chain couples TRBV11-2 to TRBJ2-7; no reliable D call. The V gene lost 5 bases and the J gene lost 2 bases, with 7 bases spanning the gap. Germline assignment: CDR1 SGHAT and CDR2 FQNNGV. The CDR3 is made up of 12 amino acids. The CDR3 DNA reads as TGTGCCAGCAGCCGTGGCCCCTACGAGCAGTACTTC. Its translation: CASSRGPYEQYF.

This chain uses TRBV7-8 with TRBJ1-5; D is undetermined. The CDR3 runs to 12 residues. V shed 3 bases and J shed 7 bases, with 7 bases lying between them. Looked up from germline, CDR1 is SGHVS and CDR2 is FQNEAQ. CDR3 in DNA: TGTGCCAGCAGCTTTGGTGAACAGCCCCAGCATTTT. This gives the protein CASSFGEQPQHF.

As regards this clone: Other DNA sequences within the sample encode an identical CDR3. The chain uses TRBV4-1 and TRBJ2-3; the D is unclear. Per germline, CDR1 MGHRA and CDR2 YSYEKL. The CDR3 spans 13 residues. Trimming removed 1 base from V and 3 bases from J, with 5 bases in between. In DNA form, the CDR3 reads TGCGCCAGCAGCCAAGTGGTGACAGATACGCAGTATTTT. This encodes CASSQVVTDTQYF.

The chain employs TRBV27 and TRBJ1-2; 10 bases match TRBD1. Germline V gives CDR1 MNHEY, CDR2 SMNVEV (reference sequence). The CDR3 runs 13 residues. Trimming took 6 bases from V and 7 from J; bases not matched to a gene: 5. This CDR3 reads CASSRGQGGGYTF. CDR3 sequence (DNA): TGTGCCAGCAGCCGAGGACAGGGGGGTGGCTACACCTTC.

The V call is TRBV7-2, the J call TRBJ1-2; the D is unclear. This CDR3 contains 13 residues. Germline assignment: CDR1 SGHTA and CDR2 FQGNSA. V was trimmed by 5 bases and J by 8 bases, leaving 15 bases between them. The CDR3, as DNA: TGTGCCAGCAGCCAGACTGGGATGCGGGGCTACACCTTC. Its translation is CASSQTGMRGYTF.

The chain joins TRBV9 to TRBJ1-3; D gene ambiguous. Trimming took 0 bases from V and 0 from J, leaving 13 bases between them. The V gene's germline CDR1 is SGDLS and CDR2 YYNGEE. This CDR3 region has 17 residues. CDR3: CASSVAPALSSGNTIYF. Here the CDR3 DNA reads TGTGCCAGCAGCGTAGCCCCAGCCTTGAGCTCTGGAAACACCATATATTTT.

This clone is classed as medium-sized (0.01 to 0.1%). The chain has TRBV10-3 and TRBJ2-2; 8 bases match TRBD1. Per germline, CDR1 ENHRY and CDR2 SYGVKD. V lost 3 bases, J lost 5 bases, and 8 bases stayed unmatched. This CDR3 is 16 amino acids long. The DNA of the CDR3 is TGTGCCATCAGTGAAGGTCAGGGGGCGATTACCGGGGAGCTGTTTTTT. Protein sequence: CAISEGQGAITGELFF.

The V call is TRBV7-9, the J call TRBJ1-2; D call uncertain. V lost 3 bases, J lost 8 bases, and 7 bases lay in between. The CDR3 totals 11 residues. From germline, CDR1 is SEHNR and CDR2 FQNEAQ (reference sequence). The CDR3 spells CASSFVDGYTF. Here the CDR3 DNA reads TGTGCCAGCAGCTTTGTCGACGGCTACACCTTC.

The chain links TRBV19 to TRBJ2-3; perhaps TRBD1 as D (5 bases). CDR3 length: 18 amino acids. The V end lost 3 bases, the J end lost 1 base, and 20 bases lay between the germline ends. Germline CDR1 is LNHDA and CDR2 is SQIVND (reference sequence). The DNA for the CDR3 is TGTGCCAGTAGTATCGAGGTCTGGGGCAGGGCTGGCACAGATACGCAGTATTTT. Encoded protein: CASSIEVWGRAGTDTQYF.

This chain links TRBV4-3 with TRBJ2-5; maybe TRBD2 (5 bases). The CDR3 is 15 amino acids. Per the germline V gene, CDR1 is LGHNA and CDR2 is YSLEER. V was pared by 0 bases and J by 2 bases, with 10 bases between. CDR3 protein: CASSQDYQRQETQYF. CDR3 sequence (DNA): TGCGCCAGCAGCCAAGATTACCAGCGGCAAGAGACCCAGTACTTC.

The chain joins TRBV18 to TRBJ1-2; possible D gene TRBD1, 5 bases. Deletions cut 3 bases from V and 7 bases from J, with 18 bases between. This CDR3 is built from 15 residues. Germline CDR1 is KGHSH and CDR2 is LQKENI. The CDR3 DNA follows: TGTGCCAGCTCACCTGACCAGGCGCAGGGAGGTGGCTACACCTTC. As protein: CASSPDQAQGGGYTF.

CDR3 sequence reads: CASSILRGAGNIQYF. The CDR3 DNA is TGTGCCAGTAGTATCCTCCGAGGGGCGGGAAACATTCAGTACTTC. The genes are TRBV19 and TRBJ2-4; D might be TRBD1 or TRBD2, each matching 5 bases. Germline CDR1 is LNHDA and CDR2 is SQIVND (reference sequence). Trimming removed 3 bases from V and 6 bases from J, with 15 bases in between. This CDR3 has 15 residues.

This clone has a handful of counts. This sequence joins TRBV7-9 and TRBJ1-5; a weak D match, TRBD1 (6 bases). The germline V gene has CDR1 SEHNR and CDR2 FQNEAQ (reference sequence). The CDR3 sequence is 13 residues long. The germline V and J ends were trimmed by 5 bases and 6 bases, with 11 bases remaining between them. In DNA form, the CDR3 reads TGTGCCAGCAGCCAACAGGGTCCTCAGCCCCAGCATTTT. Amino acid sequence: CASSQQGPQPQHF.

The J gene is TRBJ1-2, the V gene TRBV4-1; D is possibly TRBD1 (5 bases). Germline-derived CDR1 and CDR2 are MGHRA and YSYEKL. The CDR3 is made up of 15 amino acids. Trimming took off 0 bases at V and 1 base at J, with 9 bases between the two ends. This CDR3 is CASSQDPGLNYGYTF. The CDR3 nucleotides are TGCGCCAGCAGCCAAGACCCGGGACTTAACTATGGCTACACCTTC.

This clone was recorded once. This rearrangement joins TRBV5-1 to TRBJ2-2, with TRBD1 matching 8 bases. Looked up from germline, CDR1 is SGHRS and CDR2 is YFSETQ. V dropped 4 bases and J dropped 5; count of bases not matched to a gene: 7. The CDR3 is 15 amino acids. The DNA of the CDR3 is TGCGCCAGCAGCCTCATGGACAGGGCTACCGGGGAGCTGTTTTTT. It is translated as CASSLMDRATGELFF.